These 20 T cell receptor beta chains were all obtained from the same sample, sequenced in a study of blood T cells in healthy people across ages. The second PCR ran roughly 6 to 11 cycles with a sample-barcoded 5' primer and J-beta primers. MiXCR, run by TCRdb on the 5' RACE reads, gives a single entry per CDR3 protein. The top ten hold 22% of the sample, which has 700,000 or so distinct CDR3 sequences, about a fifth seen once. The sequencing sample was made of blood. All receptors come from a man between 65 and 80 years old in good health.

The chain combines TRBV18 with TRBJ2-5; maybe TRBD2 (5 bases). The germline CDR1 and CDR2 sequences are KGHSH and LQKENI. V lost 3 bases and J 2 bases, leaving 16 bases between the germline ends. The CDR3 has 16 amino acids. The CDR3 loop reads CASSPRKGSRQETQYF. DNA for the CDR3: TGTGCCAGCTCACCCCGCAAAGGGAGTCGGCAAGAGACCCAGTACTTC.

The rearrangement joins TRBV20-1 to TRBJ1-1; unclear D gene. Trimming cost V 5 bases and J 1 base, with 5 bases left between them. Germline CDR1 is DFQATT and CDR2 is SNEGSKA (reference sequence). The CDR3 sequence is 11 residues long. The CDR3, as DNA: TGCAGTGCTCCAGAGAACACTGAAGCTTTCTTT. Its protein is CSAPENTEAFF.

The CDR3 DNA follows: TGCGCCAGCAGCTCTTTACTAGCGGGGGCGGATGAGCAGTTCTTC. Translation: CASSSLLAGADEQFF. The chain couples TRBV5-1 to TRBJ2-5; 11 nucleotides match TRBD2. The closer fit of TRBJ2-1 to the DNA end suggests the J call may be wrong. CDR3 length: 15 amino acids. Germline V gene lookup returns CDR1 SGHRS and CDR2 YFSETQ.

The chain is built from TRBV7-9 and TRBJ2-7; 7 nucleotides line up with TRBD1. V lost 7 bases, J lost 5 bases, and 17 bases stayed unmatched. CDR1 is SEHNR, CDR2 FQNEAQ, per germline (reference sequence). This CDR3 comprises 16 residues. The CDR3 reads CASTSRESRGSNEQYF. CDR3 nucleotides: TGTGCCAGCACCTCGAGGGAGTCCAGGGGGAGTAACGAGCAGTACTTC.

This chain links TRBV18 with TRBJ1-1; D remains unclear. The V gene's germline CDR1 is KGHSH and CDR2 LQKENI. The CDR3 is 13 residues long. Trimming removed 8 bases at V and 1 base at J, with 11 bases between. CDR3 nucleotide sequence: TGTGCCAGCCGGGCCAGAGAGAACACTGAAGCTTTCTTT. Its protein is CASRARENTEAFF. Based on the CDR3 plus reference TRBV18 and TRBJ1-1, the full variable domain is NAGVMQNPRHLVRRRGQEARLRCSPMKGHSHVYWYRQLPEEGLKFMVYLQKENIIDESGMPKERFSAEFPKEGPSILRIQQVVRGDSAAYFCASRARENTEAFFGQGTRLTVV.

The gene calls are TRBV5-1 and TRBJ1-1; D is ambiguous. Germline V lookup: CDR1 SGHRS, CDR2 YFSETQ. The germline V and J ends were trimmed by 4 bases and 5 bases, with 15 bases remaining between them. CDR3 length: 14 amino acids. CDR3 region: CASSPAGWRTEAFF. The DNA for the CDR3 is TGCGCCAGCAGCCCGGCGGGGTGGCGGACTGAAGCTTTCTTT.

A single count supports this clonotype. V gene TRBV12-3 or TRBV12-4 combines with J gene TRBJ1-2, with 7 nucleotides matching TRBD1. The CDR3 totals 19 residues. V lost 6 bases, J lost 1 base, and 20 bases stayed unmatched. CDR3 protein: CASSLPIGQDQLNNYGYTF. In DNA, the CDR3 is TGTGCCAGCAGCCTACCCATTGGACAGGACCAATTGAATAACTATGGCTACACCTTC.

In its sample, this clonotype was seen a few times. The chain combines TRBV2 with TRBJ1-6; D not certain. The V and J ends lost 2 bases and 10 bases respectively, with 12 bases between them. The CDR3 is 14 amino acids. CDR1 and CDR2 from the germline V gene are SNHLY and FYNNEI. In nucleotides, the CDR3 is TGTGCCAGCAGTGAAATAGGCTTCGGCTCACCCCTCCACTTT. It codes for CASSEIGFGSPLHF.

V gene TRBV15 combines with J gene TRBJ2-3; possible D gene TRBD1, 5 bases. Germline V gene sequence: CDR1 LNHNV, CDR2 YYDKDF (reference sequence). Trimming took 5 bases from V and 2 from J, leaving 14 bases between them. The CDR3 has 15 amino acids. The CDR3 bases are TGTGCCACCAGCGGGAAGGGGTCCTACACAGATACGCAGTATTTT. Protein sequence: CATSGKGSYTDTQYF.

The chain combines TRBV7-8 with TRBJ1-2; 7 bases line up with TRBD1. The CDR3 is 14 residues long. With V trimmed by 3 bases and J by 8 bases, 9 bases remained unmatched. Germline CDR1 reads SGHVS; CDR2 reads FQNEAQ. Written as DNA, the CDR3 is TGTGCCAGCAGCTTGGGTCGTCAGGGGGAAGGCTACACCTTC. Translating it yields CASSLGRQGEGYTF.

This clonotype has only a few counts. The J gene is TRBJ2-7, the V gene TRBV12-3 or TRBV12-4; D is undetermined. Trimming took off 4 bases at V and 7 bases at J, with 14 bases between the two ends. The CDR3 is 13 amino acids. In DNA form, the CDR3 reads TGTGCCAGCAGTTACGCCGTCGGTCGAGAGCAGTACGTC. Protein: CASSYAVGREQYV.

This clonotype was counted ten times or more. The CDR3 DNA is TGTGGCATCATCCACGGAGACACCTCTGGAAACACCATATATTTT. Protein product: CGIIHGDTSGNTIYF. The rearrangement links TRBV12-3 or TRBV12-4 to TRBJ1-3; D gene unclear. This CDR3 region has 15 residues.

The rearrangement links TRBV15 to TRBJ2-6; D may be TRBD1 (5 bases). Trimming cost V 0 bases and J 1 base, with 7 bases left between them. This CDR3 spans 16 amino acids. Per the germline V gene, CDR1 is LNHNV and CDR2 is YYDKDF (reference sequence). The CDR3 DNA follows: TGTGCCACCAGCAGAGATCAGGGTTCTGGGGCCAACGTCCTGACTTTC. As protein: CATSRDQGSGANVLTF.

This chain uses TRBV27 with TRBJ1-3; weak D call: TRBD1 (5 bases). With 6 bases removed from V and 0 bases from J, the gap between germline ends came to 12 bases. The germline CDR1 and CDR2 sequences are MNHEY and SMNVEV (reference sequence). The CDR3 totals 15 residues. For the CDR3, the DNA is TGTGCCAGCAGCCGGGACGGGTTCTCTGGAAACACCATATATTTT. Protein product: CASSRDGFSGNTIYF.

About this clonotype itself: Compared with germline, one end of the junction differs, possibly owing to a read error. V and J are TRBV7-7 and TRBJ2-5; TRBD2 agrees at 12 bases. The CDR3 is made up of 12 amino acids. Germline V lookup: CDR1 SSHAT, CDR2 FNYEAQ (reference sequence). The CDR3 DNA is TGTGCCAGCAGCGAACTAGCGGGGGGCTTGCATTTC. Translated: CASSELAGGLHF.

The V gene is TRBV3-1, the J gene TRBJ2-1; TRBD2 matches 8 bases. CDR3 size: 14 residues. Looked up from germline, CDR1 is LGHDT and CDR2 is YNNKEL (reference sequence). V lost 5 bases to trimming and J lost 5 bases; unmatched junction nucleotides: 5. The CDR3 DNA reads as TGTGCCAGCAGCGTGAGCGGGAGCGACAATGAGCAGTTCTTC. Protein sequence: CASSVSGSDNEQFF.

The chain joins TRBV27 to TRBJ2-3, with D hard to call. The V end was cut by 3 bases, the J end by 6 bases, with 13 bases between. Germline loops: CDR1 MNHEY, CDR2 SMNVEV (reference sequence). This CDR3 has 14 residues. The CDR3 region has the DNA TGTGCCAGCAGTTTGAAGGGCGACAAGGATACGCAGTATTTT. It is translated as CASSLKGDKDTQYF.

In its sample, this clonotype was seen a few times. The rearrangement joins TRBV12-3 or TRBV12-4 to TRBJ2-3, with TRBD2 as a possible D gene (6 bases). The V and J ends lost 5 bases and 5 bases respectively, with 23 bases between them. There are 17 residues in the CDR3. In DNA form, the CDR3 reads TGTGCCAGCAGTCCCGAAGGGCTTGCGGGGCAGGGAGATACGCAGTATTTT. Translated, it gives CASSPEGLAGQGDTQYF.

The chain carries TRBV20-1 and TRBJ1-1; D is perhaps TRBD1 (6 bases). The CDR3 consists of 13 residues. The germline gives CDR1 DFQATT, CDR2 SNEGSKA (reference sequence). V was pared by 5 bases and J by 5 bases, with 15 bases between. The CDR3, as DNA: TGCAGTGCTCCCCCAGGGGACGGGACTGAAGCTTTCTTT. Protein sequence: CSAPPGDGTEAFF.

A word on this clonotype: No conserved phenylalanine or tryptophan ends this CDR3, so it is likely a read error. This chain uses TRBV12-3 or TRBV12-4 with TRBJ2-3, with unresolved D. V gave up 3 bases and J gave up 0 bases, with 7 bases separating them. The CDR3 length is 14 residues. The DNA for the CDR3 is TGTGCCAGCAGTTTCCTAGGGAGCACAGATACGCAGTATTCT. It yields the protein CASSFLGSTDTQYS.